A selection of T cell receptor beta chains follows, all from one sample in a study of shared clonotypes between healthy human individuals. This table comes from immunoSEQ multiplex PCR, and its TCRdb copy is limited to in-frame clones, with some not included. The data hold around 100,000 clones, with about 70% observed a single time. Sequencing was done on a sample of memory CD8+ T cells sorted from blood. These receptors all stem from a woman aged 25-40 years in good health. CDR3s include the opening cysteine and the closing phenylalanine or tryptophan. Each record gives: V gene, D gene, J gene, clone size, CDR3 protein. The D gene is left open where the match is weak. Size tells how often a clone was seen (once, few, many) or the class of an expanded clone, and some rows leave it out.

>TRBV9|NA|TRBJ1-4|NA
CASSDSEVTTNEKLFF
>TRBV5-6|TRBD1|TRBJ1-1|NA
CASSLQSRDRGRWTEAFF
>TRBV2|NA|TRBJ2-7|few
CASSSPLGHEQYF
>TRBV4-2|TRBD2|TRBJ2-7|NA
CASSQAGRGVYEQYF
>TRBV2|TRBD1|TRBJ1-5|NA
CASGRTGAYQPQHF
>TRBV30|TRBD1|TRBJ2-2|once
CAWGLHQGAGELVF
>TRBV28|TRBD1|TRBJ1-1|NA
CASSLWTGTMNTEAFF
>TRBV11-2|NA|TRBJ2-1|NA
CASSLRRDSYNEQFF
>TRBV30|NA|TRBJ2-6|once
CAWSLGTSGANVLTF
>TRBV5-4|NA|TRBJ2-6|NA
CASSLDRAGANSGANVLTF
>TRBV5-4|TRBD1|TRBJ1-3|NA
CASSHGQGQGNTIYF
>TRBV7-3|NA|TRBJ2-1|NA
CASSLTQGNNEQFF
>TRBV6-4|TRBD2|TRBJ2-3|NA
CASSLAVQDTQYF
>TRBV13|NA|TRBJ1-1|NA
CASSLLGSEKAFF
>TRBV4-2|TRBD1|TRBJ2-3|NA
CASSQDTGQGSDTQYF
>TRBV28|TRBD2|TRBJ2-7|NA
CASRQTSGRMYEQYF
>TRBV11-3|NA|TRBJ2-6|few
CASRPTATSGANVLTF
>TRBV6-1|TRBD2|TRBJ2-1|NA
CASRELAGGQGEQFF
>TRBV28|NA|TRBJ1-2|many
CASSFYSGGDYGYTF
>TRBV4-2|NA|TRBJ2-7|many
CASSQEEGGPYEQYF
>TRBV6-1|TRBD1|TRBJ1-2|many
CASSGTGYNGYTF
>TRBV7-2|TRBD2|TRBJ2-3|NA
CASSFAGLAFTDTQYF
>TRBV28|TRBD2|TRBJ2-5|NA
CASMGLAGKYQETQYF
>TRBV7-9|NA|TRBJ1-1|NA
CASSPPGFGNTEAFF
>TRBV7-9|NA|TRBJ2-1|NA
CASRTTSYNEQFF
>TRBV5-1|TRBD1|TRBJ2-1|NA
CASSEDRVTYNEQFF
>TRBV6-1|NA|TRBJ2-1|many
CASSVQGSNEQFF
>TRBV7-9|NA|TRBJ2-1|NA
CASSLAGYYEPQHEQFF
>TRBV25-1|NA|TRBJ2-7|NA
CASSESGRASNYEQYF
>TRBV4-1|TRBD2|TRBJ2-1|NA
CASSHGLADEQFF
>TRBV27|NA|TRBJ2-7|NA
CASSLLGLSGYYEQYF
>TRBV2|NA|TRBJ2-7|NA
CASNGQIPPREQYF
>TRBV7-3|NA|TRBJ1-1|few
CASSFGMNTEAFF
>TRBV25-1|TRBD2|TRBJ2-7|NA
CASGGVTYEQYF
>TRBV19|TRBD1|TRBJ2-1|NA
CASSRDRGGEQFF
>TRBV25-1|NA|TRBJ2-1|NA
CASSALGRGTSSYNEQFF
>TRBV13|NA|TRBJ2-7|NA
CASREGASSYEQYF
>TRBV10-3|TRBD2|TRBJ2-1|NA
CAISESRTSGSDEQFF
>TRBV9|TRBD2|TRBJ2-1|NA
CASSVYGTSGLDEQFF
>TRBV28|TRBD2|TRBJ2-2|NA
CASSQPGGYTGELFF
>TRBV27|NA|TRBJ1-2|many
CASRSPGHLPRGYGYTF
>TRBV6-1|TRBD2|TRBJ2-7|NA
CASSEASGSVTYEQYF
>TRBV15|TRBD1|TRBJ1-1|NA
CATSVQTGTGDPEAFF
>TRBV9|TRBD1|TRBJ2-2|NA
CASSVVDRGYAGELFF
>TRBV5-4|TRBD2|TRBJ2-3|NA
CASSLALAATDTQYF
>TRBV6-4|NA|TRBJ2-6|NA
CASSEGGTGANVLTF
>TRBV7-9|NA|TRBJ2-1|NA
CASMASGIRYNEQFF